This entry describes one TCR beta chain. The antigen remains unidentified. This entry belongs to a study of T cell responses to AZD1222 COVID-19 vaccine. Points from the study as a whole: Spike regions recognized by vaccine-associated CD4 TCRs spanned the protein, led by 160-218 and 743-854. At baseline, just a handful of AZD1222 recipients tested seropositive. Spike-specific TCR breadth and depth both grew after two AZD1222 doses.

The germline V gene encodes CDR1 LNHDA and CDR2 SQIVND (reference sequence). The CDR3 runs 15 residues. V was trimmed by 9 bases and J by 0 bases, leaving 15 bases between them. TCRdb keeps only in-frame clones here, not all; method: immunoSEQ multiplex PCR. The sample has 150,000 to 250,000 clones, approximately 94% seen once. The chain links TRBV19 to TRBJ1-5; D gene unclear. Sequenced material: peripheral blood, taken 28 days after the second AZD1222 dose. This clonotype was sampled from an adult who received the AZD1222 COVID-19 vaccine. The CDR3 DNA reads TGTGCCAGCTCTAGGCCCGAATATAGCAATCAGCCCCAGCATTTT. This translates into CASSRPEYSNQPQHF.